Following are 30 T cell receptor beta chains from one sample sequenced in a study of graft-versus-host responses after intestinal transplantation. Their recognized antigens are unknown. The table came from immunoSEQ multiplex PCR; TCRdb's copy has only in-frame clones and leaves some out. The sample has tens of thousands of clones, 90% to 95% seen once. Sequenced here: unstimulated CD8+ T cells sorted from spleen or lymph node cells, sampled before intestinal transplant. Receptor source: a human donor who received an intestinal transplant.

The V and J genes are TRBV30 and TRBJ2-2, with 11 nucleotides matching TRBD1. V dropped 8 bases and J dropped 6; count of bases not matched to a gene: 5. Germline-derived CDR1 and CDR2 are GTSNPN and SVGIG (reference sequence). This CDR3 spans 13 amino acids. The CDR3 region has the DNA TGTGCCAGGGGACAGGGGGAGTCCGGGGAGCTGTTTTTT. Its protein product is CARGQGESGELFF.

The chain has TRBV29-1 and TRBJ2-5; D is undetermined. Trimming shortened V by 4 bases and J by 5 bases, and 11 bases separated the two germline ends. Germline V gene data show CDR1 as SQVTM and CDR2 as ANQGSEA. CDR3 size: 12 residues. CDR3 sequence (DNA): TGCAGCGTTGCGTCCCCCTCTGAGACCCAGTACTTC. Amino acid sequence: CSVASPSETQYF.

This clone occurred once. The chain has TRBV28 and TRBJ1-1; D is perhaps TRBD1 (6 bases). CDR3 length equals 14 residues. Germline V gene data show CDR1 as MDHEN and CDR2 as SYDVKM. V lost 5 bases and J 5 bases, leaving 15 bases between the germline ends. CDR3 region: CASSPDGQKTEAFF. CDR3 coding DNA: TGTGCCAGCAGTCCCGACGGACAGAAAACTGAAGCTTTCTTT.

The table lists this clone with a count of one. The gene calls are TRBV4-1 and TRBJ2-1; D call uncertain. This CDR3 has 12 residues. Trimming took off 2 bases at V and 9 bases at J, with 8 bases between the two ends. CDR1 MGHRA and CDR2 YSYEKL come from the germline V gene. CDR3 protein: CASSQISGEQFF. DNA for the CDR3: TGCGCCAGCAGCCAAATCTCGGGTGAGCAGTTCTTC.

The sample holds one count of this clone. In DNA, the CDR3 is TGTGCCAGCAGCGTAGTTGGGGGCGCGGGCGAGCAGTACTTC. Residues: CASSVVGGAGEQYF. The V and J genes are TRBV9 and TRBJ2-7; a weak D match, TRBD1 (6 bases). The CDR3 loop spans 14 amino acids. Trimming stripped 0 bases from V and 6 bases from J, with 13 bases between. Germline assignment: CDR1 SGDLS and CDR2 YYNGEE.

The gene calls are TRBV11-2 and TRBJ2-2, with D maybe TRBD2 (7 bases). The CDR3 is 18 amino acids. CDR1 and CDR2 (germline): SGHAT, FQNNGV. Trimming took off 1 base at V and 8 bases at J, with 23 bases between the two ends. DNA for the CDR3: TGTGCCAGCAGCTTAGTGTTGGAGGCGGGGGCCGGTTGGGGGGAGCTGTTTTTT. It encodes CASSLVLEAGAGWGELFF.

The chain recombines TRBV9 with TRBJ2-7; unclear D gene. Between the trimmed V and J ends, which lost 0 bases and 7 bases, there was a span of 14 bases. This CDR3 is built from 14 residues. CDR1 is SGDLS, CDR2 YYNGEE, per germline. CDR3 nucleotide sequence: TGTGCCAGCAGCGTAGGCGCTTCCGACTGGGAGCAGTACTTC. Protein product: CASSVGASDWEQYF.

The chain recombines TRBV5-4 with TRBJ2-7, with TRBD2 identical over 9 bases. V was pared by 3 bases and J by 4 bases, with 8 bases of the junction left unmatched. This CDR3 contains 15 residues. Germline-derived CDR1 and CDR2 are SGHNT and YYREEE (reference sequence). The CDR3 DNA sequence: TGTGCCAGCAGCTCCCCGACTAGCGGTAAATACGAGCAGTACTTC. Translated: CASSSPTSGKYEQYF.

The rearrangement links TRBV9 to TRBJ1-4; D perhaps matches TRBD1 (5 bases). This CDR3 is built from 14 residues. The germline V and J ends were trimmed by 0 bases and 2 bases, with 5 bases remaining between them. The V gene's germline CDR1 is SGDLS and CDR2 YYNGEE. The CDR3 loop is CASSVGGTNEKLFF. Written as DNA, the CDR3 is TGTGCCAGCAGCGTAGGGGGCACTAATGAAAAACTGTTTTTT.

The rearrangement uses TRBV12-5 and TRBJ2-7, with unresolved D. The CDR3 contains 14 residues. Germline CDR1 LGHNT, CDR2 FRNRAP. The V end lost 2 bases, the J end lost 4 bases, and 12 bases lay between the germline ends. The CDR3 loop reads CASGLYSGEYEQYF. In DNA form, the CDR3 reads TGTGCTAGTGGTTTGTATTCAGGTGAATACGAGCAGTACTTC.

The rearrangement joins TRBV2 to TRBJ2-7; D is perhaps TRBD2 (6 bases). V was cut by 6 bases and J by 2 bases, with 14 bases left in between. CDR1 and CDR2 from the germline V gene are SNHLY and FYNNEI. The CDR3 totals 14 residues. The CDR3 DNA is TGTGCCAGCAGGCCTCCGGGACTTACCTACGAGCAGTACTTC. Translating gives CASRPPGLTYEQYF.

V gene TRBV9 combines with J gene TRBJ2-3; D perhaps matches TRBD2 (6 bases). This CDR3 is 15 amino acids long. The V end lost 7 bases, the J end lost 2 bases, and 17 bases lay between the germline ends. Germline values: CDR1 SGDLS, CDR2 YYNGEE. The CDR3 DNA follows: TGTGCCAGCTTGGCCCCGGGAGAACCCACAGATACGCAGTATTTT. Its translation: CASLAPGEPTDTQYF.

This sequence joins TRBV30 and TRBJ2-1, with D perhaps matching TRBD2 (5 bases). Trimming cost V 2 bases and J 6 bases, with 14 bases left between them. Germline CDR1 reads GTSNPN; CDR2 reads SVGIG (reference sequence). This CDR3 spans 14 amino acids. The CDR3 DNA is TGTGCCTGGAGTATAGTAGGCGGGCCCAATGAGCAGTTCTTC. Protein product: CAWSIVGGPNEQFF. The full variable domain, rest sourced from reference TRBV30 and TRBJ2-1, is SQTIHQWPATLVQPVGSPLSLECTVEGTSNPNLYWYRQAAGRGLQLLFYSVGIGQISSEVPQNLSASRPQDRQFILSSKKLLLSDSGFYLCAWSIVGGPNEQFFGPGTRLTVL.

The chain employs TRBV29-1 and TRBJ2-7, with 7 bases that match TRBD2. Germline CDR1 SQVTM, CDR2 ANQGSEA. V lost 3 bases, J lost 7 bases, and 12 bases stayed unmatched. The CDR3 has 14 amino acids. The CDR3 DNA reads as TGCAGCGTTGACGGACTAGAGAGTCATCGTGAGCAGTACTTC. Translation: CSVDGLESHREQYF.

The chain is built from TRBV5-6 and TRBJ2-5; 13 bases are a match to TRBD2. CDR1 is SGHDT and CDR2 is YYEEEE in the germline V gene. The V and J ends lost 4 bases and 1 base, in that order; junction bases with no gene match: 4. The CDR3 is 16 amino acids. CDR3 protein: CASSPGLAGVQETQYF. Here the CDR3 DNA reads TGTGCCAGCAGCCCCGGACTAGCGGGAGTCCAAGAGACCCAGTACTTC.

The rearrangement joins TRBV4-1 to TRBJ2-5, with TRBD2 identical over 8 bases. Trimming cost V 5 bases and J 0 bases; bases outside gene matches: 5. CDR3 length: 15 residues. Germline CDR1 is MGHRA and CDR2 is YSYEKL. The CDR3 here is CASSGRTSHQETQYF. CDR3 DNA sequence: TGCGCCAGCAGCGGGCGGACTAGCCACCAAGAGACCCAGTACTTC.

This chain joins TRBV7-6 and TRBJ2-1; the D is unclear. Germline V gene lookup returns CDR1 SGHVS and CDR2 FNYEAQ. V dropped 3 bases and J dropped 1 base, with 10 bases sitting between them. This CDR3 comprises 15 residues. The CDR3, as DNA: TGTGCCAGCAGCTTGGGCGATGGATCCTACAATGAGCAGTTCTTC. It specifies CASSLGDGSYNEQFF.

CDR3: CASSALTGVRLNEQFF. The CDR3 coding sequence is TGTGCCAGCAGCGCGCTGACAGGGGTCCGGTTAAATGAGCAGTTCTTC. The J gene is TRBJ2-1, the V gene TRBV9, with 8 bases fitting TRBD1. V was clipped by 3 bases and J by 7 bases; unmatched bases: 12. The CDR3 length is 16 residues. Per germline, CDR1 SGDLS and CDR2 YYNGEE.

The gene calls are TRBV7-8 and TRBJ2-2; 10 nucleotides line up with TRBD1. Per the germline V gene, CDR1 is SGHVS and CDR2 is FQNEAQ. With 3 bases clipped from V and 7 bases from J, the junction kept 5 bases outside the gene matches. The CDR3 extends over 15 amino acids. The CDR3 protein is CASSLETGGNGELFF. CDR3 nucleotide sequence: TGTGCCAGCAGCTTGGAGACAGGGGGCAACGGGGAGCTGTTTTTT.

The CDR3 region is CASSIWAGSDTEAFF. Here the CDR3 DNA reads TGTGCCAGTAGTATATGGGCGGGGTCGGACACTGAAGCTTTCTTT. The V gene is TRBV19, the J gene TRBJ1-1; D remains ambiguous. The CDR3 runs 15 residues. In germline, CDR1 is LNHDA, CDR2 SQIVND (reference sequence). The V end lost 2 bases, the J end lost 3 bases, and 13 bases lay between the germline ends.

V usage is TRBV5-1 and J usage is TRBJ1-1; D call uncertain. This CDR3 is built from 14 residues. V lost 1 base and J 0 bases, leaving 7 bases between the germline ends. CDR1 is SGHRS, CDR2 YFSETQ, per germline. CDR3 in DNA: TGCGCCAGCAGCTTGTACGGGATGAACACTGAAGCTTTCTTT. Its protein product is CASSLYGMNTEAFF.

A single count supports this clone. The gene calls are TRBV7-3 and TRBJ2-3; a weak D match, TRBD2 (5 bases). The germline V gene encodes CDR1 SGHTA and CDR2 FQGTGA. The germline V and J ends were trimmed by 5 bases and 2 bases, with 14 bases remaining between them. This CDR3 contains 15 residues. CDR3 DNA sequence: TGTGCCAGCAGCCAAGGACTCCATAACACAGATACGCAGTATTTT. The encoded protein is CASSQGLHNTDTQYF.

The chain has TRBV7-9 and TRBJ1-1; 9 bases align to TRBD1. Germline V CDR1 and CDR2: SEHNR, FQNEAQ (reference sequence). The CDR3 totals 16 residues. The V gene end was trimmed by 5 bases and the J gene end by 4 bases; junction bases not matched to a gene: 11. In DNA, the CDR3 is TGTGCCAGCAGCCGGGAGGGACAGGGCGGGTTCACTGAAGCTTTCTTT. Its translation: CASSREGQGGFTEAFF. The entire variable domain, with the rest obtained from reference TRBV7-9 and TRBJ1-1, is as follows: DTGVSQNPRHKITKRGQNVTFRCDPISEHNRLYWYRQTLGQGPEFLTYFQNEAQLEKSRLLSDRFSAERPKGSFSTLEIQRTEQGDSAMYLCASSREGQGGFTEAFFGQGTRLTVV.

The DNA for the CDR3 is TGTGCCAGTAGGAGAGGACAGTCGATCACAGATACGCAGTATTTT. Translating gives CASRRGQSITDTQYF. V gene TRBV19 combines with J gene TRBJ2-3, with D possibly TRBD1 on 6 matching bases. Germline values: CDR1 LNHDA, CDR2 SQIVND (reference sequence). The CDR3 totals 15 residues. V lost 6 bases and J lost 2, with 15 bases in between.

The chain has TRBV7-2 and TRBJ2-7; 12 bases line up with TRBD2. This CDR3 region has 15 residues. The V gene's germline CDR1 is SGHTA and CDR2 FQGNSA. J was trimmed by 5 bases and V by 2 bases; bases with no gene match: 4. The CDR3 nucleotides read TGTGCCAGCAGCTTACTAGCGGGGGGGTGGGACGAGCAGTACTTC. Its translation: CASSLLAGGWDEQYF.

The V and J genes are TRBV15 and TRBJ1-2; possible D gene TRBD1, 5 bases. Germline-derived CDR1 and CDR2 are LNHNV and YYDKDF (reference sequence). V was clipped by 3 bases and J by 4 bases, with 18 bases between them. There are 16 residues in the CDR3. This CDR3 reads CATSRGRTDKFYGYTF. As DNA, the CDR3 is TGTGCCACCAGCAGGGGAAGGACGGACAAGTTCTATGGCTACACCTTC.

The CDR3 sequence: CASSRGQLTEAFF. For the CDR3, the DNA is TGTGCCAGCAGCCGCGGACAGCTCACTGAAGCTTTCTTT. This chain links TRBV28 with TRBJ1-1; D might be TRBD1 (6 bases). This CDR3 has 13 residues. Germline lookup yields CDR1 MDHEN and CDR2 SYDVKM. Between the trimmed V and J ends, which lost 6 bases and 4 bases, there was a span of 12 bases.

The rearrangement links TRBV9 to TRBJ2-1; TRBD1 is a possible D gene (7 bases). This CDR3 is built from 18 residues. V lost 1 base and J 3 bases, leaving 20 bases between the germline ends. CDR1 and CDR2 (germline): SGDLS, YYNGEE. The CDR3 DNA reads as TGTGCCAGCAGCGTAAATTCTCAGGGGGGATTTCGCTACAATGAGCAGTTCTTC. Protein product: CASSVNSQGGFRYNEQFF.

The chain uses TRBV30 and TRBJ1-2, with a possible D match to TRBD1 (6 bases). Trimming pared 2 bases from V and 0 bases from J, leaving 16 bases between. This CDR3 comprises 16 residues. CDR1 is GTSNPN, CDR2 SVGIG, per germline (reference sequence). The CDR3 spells CAWSLKQGNPNYGYTF. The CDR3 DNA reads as TGTGCCTGGAGTCTGAAACAGGGAAACCCTAACTATGGCTACACCTTC.

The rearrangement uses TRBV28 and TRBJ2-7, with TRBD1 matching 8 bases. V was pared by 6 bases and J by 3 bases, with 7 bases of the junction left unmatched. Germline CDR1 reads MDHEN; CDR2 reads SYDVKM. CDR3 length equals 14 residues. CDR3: CASRDRGSSYEQYF. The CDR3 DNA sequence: TGTGCCAGCAGAGACAGGGGATCAAGCTACGAGCAGTACTTC. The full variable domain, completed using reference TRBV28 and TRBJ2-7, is DVKVTQSSRYLVKRTGEKVFLECVQDMDHENMFWYRQDPGLGLRLIYFSYDVKMKEKGDIPEGYSVSREKKERFSLILESASTNQTSMYLCASRDRGSSYEQYFGPGTRLTVT.